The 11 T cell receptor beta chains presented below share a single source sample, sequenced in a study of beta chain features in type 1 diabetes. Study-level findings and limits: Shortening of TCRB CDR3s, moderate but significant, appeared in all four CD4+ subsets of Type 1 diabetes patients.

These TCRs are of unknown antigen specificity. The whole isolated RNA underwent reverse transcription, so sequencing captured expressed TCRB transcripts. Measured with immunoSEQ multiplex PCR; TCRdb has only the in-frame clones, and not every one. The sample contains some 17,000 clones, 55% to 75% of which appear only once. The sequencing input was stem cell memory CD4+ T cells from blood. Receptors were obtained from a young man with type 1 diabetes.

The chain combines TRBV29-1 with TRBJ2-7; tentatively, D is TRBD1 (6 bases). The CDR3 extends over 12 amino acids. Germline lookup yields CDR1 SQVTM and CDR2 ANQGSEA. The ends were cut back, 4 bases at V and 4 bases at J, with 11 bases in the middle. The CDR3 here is CSVGQGRYEQYF. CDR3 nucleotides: TGCAGCGTTGGGCAGGGGAGATACGAGCAGTACTTC.

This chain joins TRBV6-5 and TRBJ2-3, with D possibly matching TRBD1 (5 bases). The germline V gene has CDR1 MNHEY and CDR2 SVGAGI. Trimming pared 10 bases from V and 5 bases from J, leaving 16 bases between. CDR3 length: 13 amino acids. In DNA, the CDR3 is TGTGCCACCTCGGGCATGGGGCGAGATACGCAGTATTTT. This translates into CATSGMGRDTQYF.

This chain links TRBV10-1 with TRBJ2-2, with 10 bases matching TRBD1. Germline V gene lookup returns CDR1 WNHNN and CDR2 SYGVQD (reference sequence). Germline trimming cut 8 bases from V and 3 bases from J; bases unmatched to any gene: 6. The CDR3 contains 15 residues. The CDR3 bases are TGCGCCAGCGGTCAGACAGGGGGCGACACCGGGGAGCTGTTTTTT. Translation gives CASGQTGGDTGELFF.

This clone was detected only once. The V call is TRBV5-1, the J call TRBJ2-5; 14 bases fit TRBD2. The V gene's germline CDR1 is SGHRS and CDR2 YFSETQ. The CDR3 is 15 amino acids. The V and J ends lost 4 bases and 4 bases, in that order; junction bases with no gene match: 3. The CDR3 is CASSDGTSGGETQYF. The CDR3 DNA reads TGCGCCAGCAGCGATGGGACTAGCGGGGGAGAGACCCAGTACTTC.

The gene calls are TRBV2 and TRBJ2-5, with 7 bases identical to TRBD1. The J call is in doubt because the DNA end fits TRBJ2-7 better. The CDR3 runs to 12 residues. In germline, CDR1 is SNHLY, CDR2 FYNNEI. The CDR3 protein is CASSDRAAEQYF. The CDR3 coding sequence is TGTGCCAGCTCCGACAGGGCGGCCGAGCAGTACTTC.

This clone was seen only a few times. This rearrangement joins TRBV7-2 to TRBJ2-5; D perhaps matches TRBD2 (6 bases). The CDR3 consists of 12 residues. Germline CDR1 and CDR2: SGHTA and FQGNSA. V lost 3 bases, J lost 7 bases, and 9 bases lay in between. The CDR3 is CASSLMGGTQYF. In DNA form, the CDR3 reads TGTGCCAGCAGCTTGATGGGGGGGACCCAGTACTTC.

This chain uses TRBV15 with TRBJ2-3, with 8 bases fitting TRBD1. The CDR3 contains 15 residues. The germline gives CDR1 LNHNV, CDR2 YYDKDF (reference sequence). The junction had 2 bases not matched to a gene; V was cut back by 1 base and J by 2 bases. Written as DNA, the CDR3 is TGTGCCACCAGCAGAGGGACAGGGCCCACAGATACGCAGTATTTT. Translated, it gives CATSRGTGPTDTQYF.

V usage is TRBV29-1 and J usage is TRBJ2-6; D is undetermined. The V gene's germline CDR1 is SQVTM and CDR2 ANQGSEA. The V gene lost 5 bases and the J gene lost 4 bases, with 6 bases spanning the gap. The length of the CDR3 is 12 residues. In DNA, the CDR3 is TGCAGCGTTTTCTCCGGGGCCAACGTCCTGACTTTC. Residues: CSVFSGANVLTF. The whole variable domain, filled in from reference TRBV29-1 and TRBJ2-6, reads SAVISQKPSRDICQRGTSLTIQCQVDSQVTMMFWYRQQPGQSLTLIATANQGSEATYESGFVIDKFPISRPNLTFSTLTVSNMSPEDSSIYLCSVFSGANVLTFGAGSRLTVL.

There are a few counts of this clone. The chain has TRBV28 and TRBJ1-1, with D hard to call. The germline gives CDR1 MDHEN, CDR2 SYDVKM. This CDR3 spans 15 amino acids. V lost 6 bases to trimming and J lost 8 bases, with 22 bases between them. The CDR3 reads CASSTLYWSSTEAFF. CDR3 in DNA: TGTGCCAGCAGCACACTCTATTGGAGTTCTACCGAAGCTTTCTTT.

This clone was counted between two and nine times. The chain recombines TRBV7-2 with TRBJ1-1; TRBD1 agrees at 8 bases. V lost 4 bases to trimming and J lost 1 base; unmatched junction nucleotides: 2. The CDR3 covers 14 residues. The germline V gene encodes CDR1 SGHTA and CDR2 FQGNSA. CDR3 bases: TGTGCCAGCAGCTCTGGGACAGGGAACACTGAAGCTTTCTTT. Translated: CASSSGTGNTEAFF.

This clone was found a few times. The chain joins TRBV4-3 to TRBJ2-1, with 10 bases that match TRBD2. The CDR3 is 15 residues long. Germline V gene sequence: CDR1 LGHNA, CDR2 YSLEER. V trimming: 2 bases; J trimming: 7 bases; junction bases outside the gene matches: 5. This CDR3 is CASSQPSGGQNEQFF. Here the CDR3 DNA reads TGCGCCAGCAGCCAACCTAGCGGGGGTCAAAATGAGCAGTTCTTC.